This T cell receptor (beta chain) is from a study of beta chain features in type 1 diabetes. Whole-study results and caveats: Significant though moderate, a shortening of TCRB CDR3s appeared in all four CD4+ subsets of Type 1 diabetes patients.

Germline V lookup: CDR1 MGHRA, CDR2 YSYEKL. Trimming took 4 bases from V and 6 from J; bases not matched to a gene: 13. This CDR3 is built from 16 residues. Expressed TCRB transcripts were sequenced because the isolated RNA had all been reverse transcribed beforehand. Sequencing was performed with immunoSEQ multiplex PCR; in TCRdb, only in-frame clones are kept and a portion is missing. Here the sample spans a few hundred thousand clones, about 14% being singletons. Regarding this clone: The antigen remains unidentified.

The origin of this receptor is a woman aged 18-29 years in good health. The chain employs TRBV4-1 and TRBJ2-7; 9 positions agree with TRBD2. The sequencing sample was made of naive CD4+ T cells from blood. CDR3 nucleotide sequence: TGCGCCAGCAGCCCCCCGGGGGCGGGAGGGTTTCGCGAGCAGTACTTC. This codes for CASSPPGAGGFREQYF.